Listed below are T cell receptor beta chains from one sample, sequenced in a study of tumour-infiltrating T cells in Burkitt lymphoma. Profiling relied on immunoSEQ multiplex PCR, and the TCRdb table lists in-frame clones only, not all of them. The table includes 13,000 to 15,000 clones, approximately 29% detected once. Material for sequencing was tumor tissue. The receptor set was obtained from a human donor with diffuse large B-cell lymphoma. CDR3s include the opening cysteine and the closing phenylalanine or tryptophan. D genes are given only for firm matches. Clone sizes are given selectively: once, few, many, or a class where the clone is expanded.

D gene	clone size	V gene	J gene	CDR3 DNA	CDR3 protein
TRBD2	few	TRBV7-9	TRBJ2-7	TGTGCCAGCAGCTTAGCGGGGGGGACTAGCGGATACGAGCAGTACTTC	CASSLAGGTSGYEQYF
NA	NA	TRBV9	TRBJ1-1	TGTGCCAGCAGCCGAGGGGACCACGCTGAAGCTTTCTTT	CASSRGDHAEAFF
NA	NA	TRBV2	TRBJ1-3	TGTGCCAGCAGTGAAAAGAGCTCTGGAAACACCATATATTTT	CASSEKSSGNTIYF
NA	medium-sized	TRBV4-1	TRBJ2-7	TGCGCCAGCAGCCAAGTACTCTCAGGGATTCACGAGCAGTACTTC	CASSQVLSGIHEQYF
NA	once	TRBV28	TRBJ1-4	TGTGCCAGCATTAACGGGCGCCCGGGAGCAACTAATGAAAAACTGTTTTTT	CASINGRPGATNEKLFF
NA	few	TRBV15	TRBJ1-5	TGTGCCACCAGCAACCAGGGTGGTCAGCCCCAGCATTTT	CATSNQGGQPQHF
NA	few	TRBV14	TRBJ2-7	TGTGCCAGCAGCCAAGACAGTCTGCTTCTTAACTCCTACGAGCAGTACTTC	CASSQDSLLLNSYEQYF
NA	NA	TRBV2	TRBJ1-3	TGTGCCAGCAGTGGAGGACAGACCTACTCTGGAAACACCATATATTTT	CASSGGQTYSGNTIYF
TRBD1	few	TRBV10-3	TRBJ2-7	TGTGCCATCAGTGACATGACAGGGGGCCGATACGAGCAGTACTTC	CAISDMTGGRYEQYF
TRBD1	NA	TRBV19	TRBJ1-3	TGTGCCAGTACCGCGACAGGGACCGACTCTGGAAACACCATATATTTT	CASTATGTDSGNTIYF
NA	NA	TRBV7-3	TRBJ1-1	TGTGCCAGCAGCCCCGGTGGAGGGTTCTTCACTGAAGCTTTCTTT	CASSPGGGFFTEAFF
NA	few	TRBV6-1	TRBJ2-1	TGTGCCAGCAGTGACGGTCTAGCGTCGAACAATGAGCAGTTCTTC	CASSDGLASNNEQFF
TRBD2	few	TRBV5-4	TRBJ2-5	TGTGCCAGCAGCCCACCATCCTCGACTAGCGGGAATCGGGAGACCCAGTACTTC	CASSPPSSTSGNRETQYF
NA	NA	TRBV2	TRBJ2-1	TGTGCCAGCAGTGAAGGGGATAGCTCCTACAATGAGCAGTTCTTC	CASSEGDSSYNEQFF
NA	few	TRBV6-1	TRBJ1-4	TGTGCCAGCAGTGAATCTAATGACGAAAAACTGTTTTTT	CASSESNDEKLFF
TRBD1	NA	TRBV7-9	TRBJ2-1	TGTGCCAGCAGCTTGGTGGGACAGGGGTCCTACAATGAGCAGTTCTTC	CASSLVGQGSYNEQFF
NA	NA	TRBV19	TRBJ2-7	TGTGCCAGTAGTAGTGGGACAATGGCCTACGAGCAGTACTTC	CASSSGTMAYEQYF
NA	few	TRBV10-2	TRBJ2-5	TGCGCCAGCAGGGTCCAAGAGACCCAGTACTTC	CASRVQETQYF
NA	NA	TRBV5-4	TRBJ2-1	TGTGCCAGCAGCTTGTGGAATGAGCAGTTCTTC	CASSLWNEQFF
TRBD2	NA	TRBV7-2	TRBJ2-3	TGTGCCAGCAGCTCCAGGACTAGCGGAAGCACAGATACGCAGTATTTT	CASSSRTSGSTDTQYF
TRBD2	NA	TRBV30	TRBJ2-1	TGTGCCTGGAGCCCTCTGGCGGGAGCCCCTAATGAGCAGTTCTTC	CAWSPLAGAPNEQFF
NA	NA	TRBV2	TRBJ2-7	TGTGCCAGCAGTGAACTCTACTACGAGCAGTACTTC	CASSELYYEQYF
NA	few	TRBV19	TRBJ2-7	TGTGCCAGTTTGCCCTACGAGCAGTACTTC	CASLPYEQYF
NA	few	TRBV7-2	TRBJ1-2	TGTGCCAGCAGCTTAGCGACCAAAAACTATGGCTACACCTTC	CASSLATKNYGYTF
NA	few	TRBV10-3	TRBJ1-1	TGTGCCATCGCGGGGGAGGACAAGAACACTGAAGCTTTCTTT	CAIAGEDKNTEAFF
NA	NA	TRBV7-9	TRBJ1-4	TGTGCCAGCAGCTGGGACGTGGAACAAGAAAAACTGTTTTTT	CASSWDVEQEKLFF
TRBD2	NA	TRBV9	TRBJ2-2	TGTGCCAGCAGCGTAACCTCAACTAGCGGGGCGAACACCGGGGAGCTGTTTTTT	CASSVTSTSGANTGELFF
TRBD1	NA	TRBV5-1	TRBJ1-2	TGCGCCAGCAGCCAAGACAGGGTTACTAACTATGGCTACACCTTC	CASSQDRVTNYGYTF
NA	NA	TRBV7-3	TRBJ1-1	TGTGCCAGCAGCCTTATCGACGGCTCTGAAGCTTTCTTT	CASSLIDGSEAFF